This T cell receptor (beta chain) was retrieved from a study of early T cells in non-severe SARS-CoV-2 infection. Findings and caveats of the study: The study's VDJdb matching favored anti-spike CD8 responses and missed private and CD4 specificities.

Worth noting for this clonotype: Its antigen is not known.

TCRdb analysed the 5' RACE reads with MiXCR anew, one entry per CDR3 protein. This sample has tens of thousands of distinct CDR3 sequences, with 8% to 9% found just once. This CDR3 comprises 16 residues. CDR1 is SGHTA, CDR2 FQGNSA, per germline. The V and J ends lost 3 bases and 3 bases, in that order; junction bases with no gene match: 9. The clonotype originates from an adult who was a healthcare worker with PCR-confirmed SARS-CoV-2 infection or an uninfected control (not recorded which). The chain couples TRBV7-2 to TRBJ2-7, with 9 bases that match TRBD1. Sample: whole blood. The CDR3 spells CASSFHLDRGGYEQYF. In DNA form, the CDR3 reads TGTGCCAGCAGCTTCCATCTAGACAGGGGGGGCTACGAGCAGTACTTC. The entire variable domain, with the rest obtained from reference TRBV7-2 and TRBJ2-7, is as follows: GAGVSQSPSNKVTEKGKDVELRCDPISGHTALYWYRQSLGQGLEFLIYFQGNSAPDKSGLPSDRFSAERTGGSVSTLTIQRTQQEDSAVYLCASSFHLDRGGYEQYFGPGTRLTVT.